These 8 T cell receptor beta chains came from one sample sequenced in a study of CD8 T cells in Susac syndrome. An input of roughly 0.5 to 1 ug of RNA was subjected to reverse transcription using random hexamers. One entry per CDR3 protein, called by TCRdb with MiXCR from the immunoSEQ multiplex PCR reads. Here the sample spans 100,000 to 150,000 distinct CDR3 sequences, about 95% being singletons. The sequenced sample consisted of CD4+ T cells from PBMCs. Receptors were obtained from a human donor in good health.

The CDR3 spells CSVAGRATDTQYF. The CDR3 coding sequence is TGCAGCGTGGCAGGGAGGGCCACAGATACGCAGTATTTT. The chain recombines TRBV29-1 with TRBJ2-3; 7 bases are a match to TRBD2. Per the germline V gene, CDR1 is SQVTM and CDR2 is ANQGSEA. The CDR3 runs to 13 residues. After removal of 6 bases from V and 2 bases from J, the junction contained 5 bases not matched to a gene.

The CDR3: CASKPSTLLGGDYEQYF. DNA for the CDR3: TGTGCCAGTAAACCTTCCACCCTTCTGGGTGGAGACTACGAGCAGTACTTC. The chain links TRBV19 to TRBJ2-7; D ambiguous. Trimming took 7 bases from V and 3 from J, leaving 25 bases between them. The CDR3 contains 17 residues. Germline lookup yields CDR1 LNHDA and CDR2 SQIVND (reference sequence).

This clonotype was seen a handful of times. CDR3 sequence: CASSPLGRGYEQYF. The CDR3 nucleotides are TGTGCCAGCAGCCCGCTCGGGCGGGGCTACGAGCAGTACTTC. V usage is TRBV5-6 and J usage is TRBJ2-7, with D possibly being TRBD2 (6 bases). Trimming removed 4 bases at V and 3 bases at J, with 14 bases between. CDR1 SGHDT and CDR2 YYEEEE come from the germline V gene. The CDR3 runs 14 residues.

CDR3 DNA sequence: TGTGCCAGCTCACTTTACGCGGGAGAGAACACCGGGGAGCTGTTTTTT. This encodes CASSLYAGENTGELFF. This chain joins TRBV18 and TRBJ2-2; 7 bases map to TRBD2. Germline loops: CDR1 KGHSH, CDR2 LQKENI. This CDR3 has 16 residues. The J segment lost 1 base and the V segment lost 4 bases, leaving 6 bases of the junction unmatched.

The CDR3: CASSLDRGPREQYF. In DNA form, the CDR3 reads TGTGCCAGCAGCTTAGACAGGGGGCCGCGCGAGCAGTACTTC. The rearrangement uses TRBV7-2 and TRBJ2-7; 9 bases match TRBD1. This CDR3 has 14 amino acids. V trimming: 1 base; J trimming: 6 bases; junction bases outside the gene matches: 4. From germline, CDR1 is SGHTA and CDR2 FQGNSA.

V and J are TRBV7-9 and TRBJ2-1, with 9 positions matching TRBD2. After removal of 5 bases from V and 4 bases from J, the junction contained 3 bases not matched to a gene. Germline V lookup: CDR1 SEHNR, CDR2 FQNEAQ (reference sequence). The CDR3 consists of 14 residues. The CDR3 bases are TGTGCCAGCAGCACGAGCGGGGGGTACAATGAGCAGTTCTTC. Protein: CASSTSGGYNEQFF.

The chain joins TRBV12-3 or TRBV12-4 to TRBJ2-7, with 8 bases matching TRBD1. V lost 6 bases and J lost 2; bases outside the gene matches: 0. The CDR3 runs 12 residues. As DNA, the CDR3 is TGTGCCAGCAGACAGGGGGCCTACGAGCAGTACTTC. It is translated as CASRQGAYEQYF.

The chain links TRBV12-3 or TRBV12-4 to TRBJ2-1; 8 nucleotides agree with TRBD2. This CDR3 is built from 16 residues. With V trimmed by 0 bases and J by 3 bases, 4 bases remained unmatched. CDR3 coding DNA: TGTGCCAGCAGTTTAGCAGAAGGGACTAGCTACAATGAGCAGTTCTTC. Translating it yields CASSLAEGTSYNEQFF.